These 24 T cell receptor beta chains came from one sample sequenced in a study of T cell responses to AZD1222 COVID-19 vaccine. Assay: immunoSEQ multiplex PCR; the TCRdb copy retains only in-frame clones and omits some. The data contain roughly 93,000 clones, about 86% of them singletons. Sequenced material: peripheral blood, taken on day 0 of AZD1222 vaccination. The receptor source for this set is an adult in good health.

The CDR3 is CASEGPAGGPGDTQYF. For the CDR3, the DNA is TGTGCCAGTGAGGGTCCAGCGGGAGGGCCTGGCGATACGCAGTATTTT. The chain employs TRBV13 and TRBJ2-3, with 10 bases lining up with TRBD2. Germline V CDR1 and CDR2: PRHDT, FYEKMQ (reference sequence). Trimming took 9 bases from V and 6 from J; bases not matched to a gene: 15. The CDR3 spans 16 residues.

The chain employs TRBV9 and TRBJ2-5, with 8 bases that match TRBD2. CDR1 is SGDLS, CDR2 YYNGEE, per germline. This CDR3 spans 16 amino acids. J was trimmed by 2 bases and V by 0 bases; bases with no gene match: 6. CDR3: CASSVGPTSGQETQYF. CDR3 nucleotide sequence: TGTGCCAGCAGCGTAGGTCCTACTAGCGGACAAGAGACCCAGTACTTC.

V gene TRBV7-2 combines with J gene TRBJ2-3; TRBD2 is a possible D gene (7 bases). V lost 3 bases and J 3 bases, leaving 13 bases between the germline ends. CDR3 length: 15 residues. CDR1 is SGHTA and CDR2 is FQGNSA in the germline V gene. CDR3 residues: CASSFLGGATDTQYF. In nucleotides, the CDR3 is TGTGCCAGCAGCTTTCTAGGGGGGGCAACAGATACGCAGTATTTT.

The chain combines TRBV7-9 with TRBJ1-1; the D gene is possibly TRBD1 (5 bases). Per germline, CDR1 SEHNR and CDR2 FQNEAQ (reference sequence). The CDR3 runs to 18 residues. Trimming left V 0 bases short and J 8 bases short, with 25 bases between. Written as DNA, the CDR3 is TGTGCCAGCAGCTTAGCGAGGGTAGGAGCCAGGGCGGACTTCGAAGCTTTCTTT. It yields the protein CASSLARVGARADFEAFF.

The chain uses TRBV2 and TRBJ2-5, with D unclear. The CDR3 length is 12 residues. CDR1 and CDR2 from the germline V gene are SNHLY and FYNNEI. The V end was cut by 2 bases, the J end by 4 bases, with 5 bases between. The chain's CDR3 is CASSETGETQYF. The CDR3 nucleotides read TGTGCCAGCAGTGAAACTGGAGAGACCCAGTACTTC.

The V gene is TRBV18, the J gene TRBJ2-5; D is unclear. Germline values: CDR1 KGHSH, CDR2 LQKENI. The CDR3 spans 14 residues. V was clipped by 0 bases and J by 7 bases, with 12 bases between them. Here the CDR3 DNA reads TGTGCCAGCTCACCACCGAACAACCCGGGGACCCAGTACTTC. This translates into CASSPPNNPGTQYF.

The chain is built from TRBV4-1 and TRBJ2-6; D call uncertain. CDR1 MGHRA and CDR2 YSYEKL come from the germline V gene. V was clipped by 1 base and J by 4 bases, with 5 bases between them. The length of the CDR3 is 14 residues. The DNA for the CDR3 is TGCGCCAGCAGCCAAGTCTACGGGGCCAACGTCCTGACTTTC. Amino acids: CASSQVYGANVLTF.

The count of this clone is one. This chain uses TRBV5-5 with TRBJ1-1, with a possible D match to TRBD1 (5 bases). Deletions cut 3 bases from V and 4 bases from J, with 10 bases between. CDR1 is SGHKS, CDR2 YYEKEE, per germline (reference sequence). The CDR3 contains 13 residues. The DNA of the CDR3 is TGTGCCAGCAGCTACCAGGGAGTCACTGAAGCTTTCTTT. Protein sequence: CASSYQGVTEAFF.

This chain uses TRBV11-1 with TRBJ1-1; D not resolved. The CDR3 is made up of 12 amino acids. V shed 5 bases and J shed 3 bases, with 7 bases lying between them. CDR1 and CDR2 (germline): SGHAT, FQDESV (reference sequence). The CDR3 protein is CASSLGHTEAFF. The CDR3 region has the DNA TGTGCCAGCAGCCTAGGACACACTGAAGCTTTCTTT.

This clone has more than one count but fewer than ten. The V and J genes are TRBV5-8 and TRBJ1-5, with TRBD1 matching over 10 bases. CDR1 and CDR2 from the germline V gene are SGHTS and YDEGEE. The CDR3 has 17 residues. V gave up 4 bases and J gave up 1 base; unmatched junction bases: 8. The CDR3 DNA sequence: TGTGCCAGCAGCCAGGTGACAGGGGGCTTGAGCAATCAGCCCCAGCATTTT. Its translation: CASSQVTGGLSNQPQHF.

CDR3 nucleotide sequence: TGTGCCAGCAGTGTCCAGCCCCCGAACACCGGGGAGCTGTTTTTT. Protein sequence: CASSVQPPNTGELFF. The chain combines TRBV6-2 or TRBV6-3 with TRBJ2-2; D gene ambiguous. V lost 5 bases and J 0 bases, leaving 10 bases between the germline ends. The CDR3 sequence is 15 residues long. Germline CDR1 MNHEY, CDR2 SVGEGT.

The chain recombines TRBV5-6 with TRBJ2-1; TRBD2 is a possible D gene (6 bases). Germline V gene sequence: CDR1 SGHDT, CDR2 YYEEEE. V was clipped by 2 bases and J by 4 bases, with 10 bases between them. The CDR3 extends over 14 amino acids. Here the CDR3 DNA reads TGTGCCAGCAGCTTCACTGCGGGGTACAATGAGCAGTTCTTC. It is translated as CASSFTAGYNEQFF.

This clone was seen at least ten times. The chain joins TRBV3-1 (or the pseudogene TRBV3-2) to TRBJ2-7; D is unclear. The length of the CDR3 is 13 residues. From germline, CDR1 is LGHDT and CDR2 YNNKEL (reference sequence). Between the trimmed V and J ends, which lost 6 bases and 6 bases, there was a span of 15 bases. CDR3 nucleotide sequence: TGTGCCAGCAGGACTGAAAGCACGGGCGAGCAGTACTTC. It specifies CASRTESTGEQYF.

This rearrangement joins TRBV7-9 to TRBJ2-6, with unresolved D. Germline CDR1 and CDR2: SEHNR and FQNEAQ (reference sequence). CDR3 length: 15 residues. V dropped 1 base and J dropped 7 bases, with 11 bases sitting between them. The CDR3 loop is CASSLVEDAANVLTF. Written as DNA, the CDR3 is TGTGCCAGCAGCTTAGTCGAGGACGCTGCCAACGTCCTGACTTTC.

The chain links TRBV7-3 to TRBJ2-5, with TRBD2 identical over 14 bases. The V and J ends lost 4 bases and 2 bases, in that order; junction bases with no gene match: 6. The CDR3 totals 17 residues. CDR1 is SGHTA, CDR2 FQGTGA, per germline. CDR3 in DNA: TGTGCCAGCAGCTCGGGGACTAGCGGGAGAGGTCAAGAGACCCAGTACTTC. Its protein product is CASSSGTSGRGQETQYF.

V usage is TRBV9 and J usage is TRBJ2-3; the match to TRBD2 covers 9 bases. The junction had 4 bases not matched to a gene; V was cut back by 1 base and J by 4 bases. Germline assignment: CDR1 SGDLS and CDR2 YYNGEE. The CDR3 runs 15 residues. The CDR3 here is CASSVSSGDADTQYF. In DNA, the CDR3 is TGTGCCAGCAGCGTATCTAGCGGGGATGCAGATACGCAGTATTTT.

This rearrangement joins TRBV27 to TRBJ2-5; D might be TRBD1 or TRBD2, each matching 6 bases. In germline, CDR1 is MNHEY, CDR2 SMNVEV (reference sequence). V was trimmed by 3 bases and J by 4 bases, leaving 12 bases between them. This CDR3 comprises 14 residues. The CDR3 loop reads CASSFRGLPETQYF. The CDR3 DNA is TGTGCCAGCAGTTTCAGGGGACTTCCAGAGACCCAGTACTTC.

CDR3 sequence reads: CSAVSQETQYF. DNA for the CDR3: TGCAGTGCTGTTTCACAAGAGACCCAGTACTTC. This chain links TRBV20-1 with TRBJ2-5, with D unclear. The V gene lost 5 bases and the J gene lost 2 bases, with 6 bases spanning the gap. Looked up from germline, CDR1 is DFQATT and CDR2 is SNEGSKA (reference sequence). The CDR3 runs 11 residues.

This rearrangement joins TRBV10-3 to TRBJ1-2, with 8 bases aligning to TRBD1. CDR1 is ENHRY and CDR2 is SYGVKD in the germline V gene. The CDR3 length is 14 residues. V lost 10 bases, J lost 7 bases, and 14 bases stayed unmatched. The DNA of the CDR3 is TGTGCCACCACTCCGGACAGGGTTGGCGGTGGCTACACCTTC. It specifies CATTPDRVGGGYTF.

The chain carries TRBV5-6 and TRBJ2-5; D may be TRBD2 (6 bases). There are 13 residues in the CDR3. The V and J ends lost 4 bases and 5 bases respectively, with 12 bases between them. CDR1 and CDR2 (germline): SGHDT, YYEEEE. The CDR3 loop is CASSNGGVETQYF. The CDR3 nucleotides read TGTGCCAGCAGCAACGGGGGAGTGGAGACCCAGTACTTC.

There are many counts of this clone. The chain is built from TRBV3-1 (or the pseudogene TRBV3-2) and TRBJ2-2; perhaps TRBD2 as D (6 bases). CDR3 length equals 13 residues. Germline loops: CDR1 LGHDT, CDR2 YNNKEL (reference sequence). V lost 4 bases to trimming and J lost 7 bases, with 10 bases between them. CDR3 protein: CASSPREYGELFF. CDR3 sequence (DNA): TGTGCCAGCAGCCCCCGGGAGTACGGGGAGCTGTTTTTT.

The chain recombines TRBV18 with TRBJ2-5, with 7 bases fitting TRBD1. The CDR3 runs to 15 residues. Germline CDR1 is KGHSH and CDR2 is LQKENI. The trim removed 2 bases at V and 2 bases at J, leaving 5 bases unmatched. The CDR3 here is CASSPAGTAQETQYF. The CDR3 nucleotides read TGTGCCAGCTCACCAGCCGGGACAGCGCAAGAGACCCAGTACTTC.

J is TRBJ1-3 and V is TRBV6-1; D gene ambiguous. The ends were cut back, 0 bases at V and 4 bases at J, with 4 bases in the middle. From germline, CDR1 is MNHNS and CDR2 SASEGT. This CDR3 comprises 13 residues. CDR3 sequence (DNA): TGTGCCAGCAGTGAAGCGGGAGGAAACACCATATATTTT. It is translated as CASSEAGGNTIYF.

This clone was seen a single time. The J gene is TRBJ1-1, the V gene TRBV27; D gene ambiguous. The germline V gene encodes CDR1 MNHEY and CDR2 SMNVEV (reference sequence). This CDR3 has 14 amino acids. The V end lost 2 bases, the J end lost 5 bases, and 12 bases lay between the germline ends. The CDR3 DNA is TGTGCCAGCAGTTTAGTTGGGGTTGGGACTGAAGCTTTCTTT. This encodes CASSLVGVGTEAFF.